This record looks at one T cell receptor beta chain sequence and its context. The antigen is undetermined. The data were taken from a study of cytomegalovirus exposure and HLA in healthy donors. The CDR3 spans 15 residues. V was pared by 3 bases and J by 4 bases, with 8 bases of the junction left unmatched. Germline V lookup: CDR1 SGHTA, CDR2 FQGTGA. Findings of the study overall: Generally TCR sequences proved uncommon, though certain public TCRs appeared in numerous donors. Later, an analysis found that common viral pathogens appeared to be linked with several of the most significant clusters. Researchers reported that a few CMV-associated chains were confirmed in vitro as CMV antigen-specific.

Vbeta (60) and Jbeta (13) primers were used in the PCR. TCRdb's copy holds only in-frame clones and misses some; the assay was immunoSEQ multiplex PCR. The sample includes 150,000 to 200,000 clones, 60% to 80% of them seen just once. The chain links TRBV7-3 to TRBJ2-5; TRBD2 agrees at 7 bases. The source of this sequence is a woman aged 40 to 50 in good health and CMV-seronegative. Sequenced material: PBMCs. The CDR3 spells CASSLSSGFPETQYF. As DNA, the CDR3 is TGTGCCAGCAGCTTGTCTAGCGGCTTCCCAGAGACCCAGTACTTC.